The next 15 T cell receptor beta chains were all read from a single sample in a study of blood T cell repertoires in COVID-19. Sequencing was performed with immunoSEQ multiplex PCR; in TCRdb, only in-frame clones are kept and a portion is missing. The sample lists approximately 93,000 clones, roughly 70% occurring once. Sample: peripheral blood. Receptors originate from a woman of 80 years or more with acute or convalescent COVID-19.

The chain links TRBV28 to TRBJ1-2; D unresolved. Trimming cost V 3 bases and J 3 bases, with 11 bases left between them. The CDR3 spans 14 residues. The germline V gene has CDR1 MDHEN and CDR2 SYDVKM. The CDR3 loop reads CASSLGRYYYGYTF. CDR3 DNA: TGTGCCAGCAGTTTGGGCAGGTATTACTATGGCTACACCTTC.

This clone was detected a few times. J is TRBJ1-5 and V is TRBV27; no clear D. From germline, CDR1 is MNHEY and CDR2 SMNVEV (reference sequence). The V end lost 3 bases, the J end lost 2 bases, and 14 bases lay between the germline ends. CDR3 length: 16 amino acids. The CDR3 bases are TGTGCCAGCAGTTTGTCCGACTTAGGTCGCAATCAGCCCCAGCATTTT. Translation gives CASSLSDLGRNQPQHF.

The DNA for the CDR3 is TGTGCCTTTAAGCGCAGAACCCCAAATGAAGAAAAACTGTTTTTT. This sequence encodes CAFKRRTPNEEKLFF. The chain couples TRBV30 to TRBJ1-4, with D unresolved. CDR1 GTSNPN and CDR2 SVGIG come from the germline V gene (reference sequence). The CDR3 runs 15 residues. V lost 7 bases to trimming and J lost 8 bases, with 23 bases between them.

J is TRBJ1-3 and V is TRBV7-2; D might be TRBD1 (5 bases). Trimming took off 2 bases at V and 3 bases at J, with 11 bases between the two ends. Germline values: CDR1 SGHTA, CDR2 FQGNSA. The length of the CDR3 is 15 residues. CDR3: CASSLQGLVGNTIYF. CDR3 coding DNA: TGTGCCAGCAGCTTACAGGGTCTGGTTGGAAACACCATATATTTT.

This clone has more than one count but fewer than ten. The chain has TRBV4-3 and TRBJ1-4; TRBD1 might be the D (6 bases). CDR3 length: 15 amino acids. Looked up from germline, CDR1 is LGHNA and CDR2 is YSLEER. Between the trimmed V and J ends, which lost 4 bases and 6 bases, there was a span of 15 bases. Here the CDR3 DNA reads TGCGCCAGCAGCCGCGGACAGAGCCAAGATGAAAAACTGTTTTTT. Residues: CASSRGQSQDEKLFF.

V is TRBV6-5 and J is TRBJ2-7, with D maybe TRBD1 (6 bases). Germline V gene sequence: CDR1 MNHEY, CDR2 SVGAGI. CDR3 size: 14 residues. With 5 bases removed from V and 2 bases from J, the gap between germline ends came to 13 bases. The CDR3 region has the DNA TGTGCCAGCAGTCCAAACAGACAGGCCTACGAGCAGTACTTC. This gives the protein CASSPNRQAYEQYF.

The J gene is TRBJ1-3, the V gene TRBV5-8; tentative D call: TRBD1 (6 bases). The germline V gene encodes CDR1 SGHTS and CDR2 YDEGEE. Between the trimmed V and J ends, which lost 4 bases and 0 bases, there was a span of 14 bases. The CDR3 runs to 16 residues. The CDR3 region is CASSRRQGSSGNTIYF. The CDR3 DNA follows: TGTGCCAGCAGCCGCCGCCAGGGGAGCTCTGGAAACACCATATATTTT.

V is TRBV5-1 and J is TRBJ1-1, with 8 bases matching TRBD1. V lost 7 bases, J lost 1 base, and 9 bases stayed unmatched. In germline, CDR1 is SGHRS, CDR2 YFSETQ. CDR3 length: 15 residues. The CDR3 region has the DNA TGCGCCAGCGAAGGGGGAGGACAGGGGAACACTGAAGCTTTCTTT. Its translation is CASEGGGQGNTEAFF.

The CDR3 here is CASSRDRDYGYTF. The CDR3 bases are TGTGCCAGCAGCCGGGACAGGGACTATGGCTACACCTTC. The chain joins TRBV5-4 to TRBJ1-2; 9 bases line up with TRBD1. The length of the CDR3 is 13 residues. V shed 4 bases, J shed 3 bases, and the junction held 1 base outside the gene matches. Germline CDR1 is SGHNT and CDR2 is YYREEE (reference sequence).

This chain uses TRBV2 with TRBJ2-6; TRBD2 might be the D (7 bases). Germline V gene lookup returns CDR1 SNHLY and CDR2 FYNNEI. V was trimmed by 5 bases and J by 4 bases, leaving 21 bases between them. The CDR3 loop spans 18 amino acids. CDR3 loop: CASSISTGGAEGANVLTF. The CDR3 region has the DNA TGTGCCAGCAGTATTTCGACGGGGGGCGCGGAAGGGGCCAACGTCCTGACTTTC.

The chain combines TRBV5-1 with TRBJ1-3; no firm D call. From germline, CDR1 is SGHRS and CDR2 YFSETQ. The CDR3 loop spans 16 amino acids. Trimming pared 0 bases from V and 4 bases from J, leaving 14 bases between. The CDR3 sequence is CASSLEAISRGNTIYF. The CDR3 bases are TGCGCCAGCAGCTTGGAAGCGATAAGTCGGGGAAACACCATATATTTT.

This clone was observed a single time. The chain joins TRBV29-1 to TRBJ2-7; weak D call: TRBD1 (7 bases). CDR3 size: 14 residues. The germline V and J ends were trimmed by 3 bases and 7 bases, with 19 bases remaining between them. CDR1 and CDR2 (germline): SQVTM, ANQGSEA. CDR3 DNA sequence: TGCAGCGTTGAGTCCAGGGGGGCTACCGAGGAGCAGTACTTC. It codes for CSVESRGATEEQYF.

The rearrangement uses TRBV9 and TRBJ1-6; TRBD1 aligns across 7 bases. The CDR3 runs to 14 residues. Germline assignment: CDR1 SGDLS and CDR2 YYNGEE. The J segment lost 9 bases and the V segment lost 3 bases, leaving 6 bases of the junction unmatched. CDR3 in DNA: TGTGCCAGCAGCGCCCGACAGGGAGGTTCACCCCTCCACTTT. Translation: CASSARQGGSPLHF. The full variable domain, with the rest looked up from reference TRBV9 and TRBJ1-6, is DSGVTQTPKHLITATGQRVTLRCSPRSGDLSVYWYQQSLDQGLQFLIQYYNGEERAKGNILERFSAQQFPDLHSELNLSSLELGDSALYFCASSARQGGSPLHFGNGTRLTVT.

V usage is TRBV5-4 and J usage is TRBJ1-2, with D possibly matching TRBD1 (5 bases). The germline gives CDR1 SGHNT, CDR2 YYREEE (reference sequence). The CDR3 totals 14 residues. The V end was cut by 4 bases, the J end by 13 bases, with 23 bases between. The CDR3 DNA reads TGTGCCAGCAGCCCCGGGGGGGGGAGGGAAGAGTTCACCTTC. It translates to CASSPGGGREEFTF.

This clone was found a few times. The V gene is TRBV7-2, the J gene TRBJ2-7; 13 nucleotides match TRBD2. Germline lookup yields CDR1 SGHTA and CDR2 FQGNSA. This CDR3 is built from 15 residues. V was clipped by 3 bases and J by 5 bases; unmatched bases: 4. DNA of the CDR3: TGTGCCAGCAGCTTCACTAGCGGGGGGGATGACGAGCAGTACTTC. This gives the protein CASSFTSGGDDEQYF.